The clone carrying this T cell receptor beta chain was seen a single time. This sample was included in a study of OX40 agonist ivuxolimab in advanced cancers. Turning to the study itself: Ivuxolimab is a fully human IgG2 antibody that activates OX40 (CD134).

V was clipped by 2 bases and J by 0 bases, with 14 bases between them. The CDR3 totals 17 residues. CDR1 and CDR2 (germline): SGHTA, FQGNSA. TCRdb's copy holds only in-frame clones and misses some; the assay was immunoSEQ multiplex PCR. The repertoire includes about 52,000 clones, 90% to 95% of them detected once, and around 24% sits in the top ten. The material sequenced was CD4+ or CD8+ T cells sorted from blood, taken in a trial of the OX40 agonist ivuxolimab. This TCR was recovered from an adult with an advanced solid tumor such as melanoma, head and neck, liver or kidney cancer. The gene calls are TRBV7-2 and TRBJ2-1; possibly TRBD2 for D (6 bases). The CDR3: CASSLFSGTSSYNEQFF. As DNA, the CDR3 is TGTGCCAGCAGCTTATTTAGCGGAACGAGCTCCTACAATGAGCAGTTCTTC.